One and the same sample provided the 2 T cell receptor beta chains below, sequenced in a study of T cell repertoires in cytomegalovirus infection. One entry per CDR3 protein, called by TCRdb with MiXCR from the reads. The table has 250,000 or so distinct CDR3 sequences, around 12% seen once. The material sequenced was PBMCs. Every receptor here comes from a human donor in good health (CMV status not recorded). Some clones in this sample may be carry-over from other donors' samples.

The chain employs TRBV29-1 and TRBJ1-6, with 8 nucleotides matching TRBD1. With V trimmed by 7 bases and J by 6 bases, 5 bases remained unmatched. The CDR3 runs to 13 residues. Germline V CDR1 and CDR2: SQVTM, ANQGSEA. CDR3 sequence reads: CSARDRPNSPLHF. The CDR3 nucleotides are TGCAGCGCGCGGGACAGGCCTAATTCACCCCTCCACTTT.

This clonotype was detected many times. This sequence joins TRBV5-6 and TRBJ2-7; 9 nucleotides agree with TRBD1. With 3 bases clipped from V and 6 bases from J, the junction kept 7 bases outside the gene matches. Germline V lookup: CDR1 SGHDT, CDR2 YYEEEE. This CDR3 has 14 residues. CDR3 nucleotides: TGTGCCAGCAGCTCCGGACAGGGGATGGGCGAGCAGTACTTC. Encoded protein: CASSSGQGMGEQYF.